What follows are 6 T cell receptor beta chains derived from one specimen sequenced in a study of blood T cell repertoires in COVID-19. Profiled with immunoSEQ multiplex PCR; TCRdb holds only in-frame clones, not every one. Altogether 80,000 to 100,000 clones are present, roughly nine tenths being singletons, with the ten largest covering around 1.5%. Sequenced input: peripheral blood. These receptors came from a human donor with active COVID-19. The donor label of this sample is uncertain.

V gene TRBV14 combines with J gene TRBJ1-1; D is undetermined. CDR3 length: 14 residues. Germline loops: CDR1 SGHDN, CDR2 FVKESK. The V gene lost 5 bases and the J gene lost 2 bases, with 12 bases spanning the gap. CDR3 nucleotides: TGTGCCAGCAGCAGACATGAGCCAAACACTGAAGCTTTCTTT. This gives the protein CASSRHEPNTEAFF. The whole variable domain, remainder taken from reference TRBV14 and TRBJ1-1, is EAGVTQFPSHSVIEKGQTVTLRCDPISGHDNLYWYRRVMGKEIKFLLHFVKESKQDESGMPNNRFLAERTGGTYSTLKVQPAELEDSGVYFCASSRHEPNTEAFFGQGTRLTVV.

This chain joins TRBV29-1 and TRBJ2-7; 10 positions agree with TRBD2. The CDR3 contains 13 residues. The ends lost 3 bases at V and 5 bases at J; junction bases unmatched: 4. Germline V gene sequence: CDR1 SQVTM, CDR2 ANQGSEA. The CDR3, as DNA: TGCAGCGTTGATGGGCTAGCGGGGGACGAGCAGTACTTC. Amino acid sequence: CSVDGLAGDEQYF.

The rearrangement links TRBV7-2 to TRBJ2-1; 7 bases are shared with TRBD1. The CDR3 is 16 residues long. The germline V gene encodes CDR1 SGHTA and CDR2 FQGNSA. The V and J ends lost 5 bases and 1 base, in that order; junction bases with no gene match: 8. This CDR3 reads CASSPEGAVSYNEQFF. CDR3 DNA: TGTGCCAGCAGCCCAGAGGGGGCCGTGTCCTACAATGAGCAGTTCTTC.

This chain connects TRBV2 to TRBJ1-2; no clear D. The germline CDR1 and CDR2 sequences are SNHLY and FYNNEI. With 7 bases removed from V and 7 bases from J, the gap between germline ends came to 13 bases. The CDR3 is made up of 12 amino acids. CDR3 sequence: CASTGSPSGYTF. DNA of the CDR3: TGTGCCAGCACGGGTTCACCCAGTGGCTACACCTTC.

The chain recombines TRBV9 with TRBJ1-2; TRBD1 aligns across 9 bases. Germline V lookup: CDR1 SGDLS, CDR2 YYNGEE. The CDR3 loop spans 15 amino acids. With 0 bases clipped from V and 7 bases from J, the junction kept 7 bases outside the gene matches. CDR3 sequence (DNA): TGTGCCAGCAGCGTAGAACAGGGGGCTCTGGGTGGCTACACCTTC. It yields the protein CASSVEQGALGGYTF.

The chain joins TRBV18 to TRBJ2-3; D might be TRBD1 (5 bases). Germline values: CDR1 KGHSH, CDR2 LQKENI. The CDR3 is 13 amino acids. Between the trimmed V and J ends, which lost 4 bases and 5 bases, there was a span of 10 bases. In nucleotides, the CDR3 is TGTGCCAGCTCACGGGGCACTCGAGATACGCAGTATTTT. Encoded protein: CASSRGTRDTQYF.